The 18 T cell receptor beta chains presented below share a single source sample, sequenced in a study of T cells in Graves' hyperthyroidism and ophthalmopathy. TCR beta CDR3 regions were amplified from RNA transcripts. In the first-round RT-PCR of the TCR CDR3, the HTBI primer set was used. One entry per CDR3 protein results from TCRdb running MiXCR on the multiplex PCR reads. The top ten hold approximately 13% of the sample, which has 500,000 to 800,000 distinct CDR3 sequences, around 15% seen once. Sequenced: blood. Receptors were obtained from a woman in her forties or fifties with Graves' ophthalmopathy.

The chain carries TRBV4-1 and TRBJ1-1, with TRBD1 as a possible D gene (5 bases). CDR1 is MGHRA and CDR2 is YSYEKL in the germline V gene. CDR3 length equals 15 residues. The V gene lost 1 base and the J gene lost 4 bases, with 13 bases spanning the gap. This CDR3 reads CASSQVILGTTEAFF. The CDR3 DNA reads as TGCGCCAGCAGCCAAGTGATATTAGGGACCACTGAAGCTTTCTTT.

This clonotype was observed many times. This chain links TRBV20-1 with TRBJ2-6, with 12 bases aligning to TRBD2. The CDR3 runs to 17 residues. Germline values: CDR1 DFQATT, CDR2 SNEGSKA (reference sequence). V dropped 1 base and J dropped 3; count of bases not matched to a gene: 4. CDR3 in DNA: TGCAGTGCTAGAGGACTAGCGGGAGATTTTGGGGCCAACGTCCTGACTTTC. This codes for CSARGLAGDFGANVLTF.

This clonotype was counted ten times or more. CDR3 loop: CASSSGQNIQYF. The CDR3 DNA reads as TGCGCCAGCAGCTCGGGACAAAACATTCAGTACTTC. The V call is TRBV5-1, the J call TRBJ2-4; perhaps D is TRBD1 or TRBD2 (5 bases each). The CDR3 spans 12 residues. Germline values: CDR1 SGHRS, CDR2 YFSETQ. Trimming cost V 3 bases and J 5 bases, with 6 bases left between them.

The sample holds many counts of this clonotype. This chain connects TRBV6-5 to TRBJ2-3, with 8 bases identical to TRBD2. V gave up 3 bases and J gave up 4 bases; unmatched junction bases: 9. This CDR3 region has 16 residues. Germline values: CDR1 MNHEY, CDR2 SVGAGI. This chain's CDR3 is CASSYRLARGSDTQYF. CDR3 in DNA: TGTGCCAGCAGTTATCGACTAGCGCGAGGGTCAGATACGCAGTATTTT.

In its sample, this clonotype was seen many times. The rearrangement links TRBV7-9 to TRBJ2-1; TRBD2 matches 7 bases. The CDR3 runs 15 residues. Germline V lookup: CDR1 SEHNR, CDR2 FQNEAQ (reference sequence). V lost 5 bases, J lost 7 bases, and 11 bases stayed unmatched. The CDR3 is CASSPRTSRLNEQFF. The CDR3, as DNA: TGTGCCAGCAGCCCCCGGACTAGTCGCTTGAATGAGCAGTTCTTC.

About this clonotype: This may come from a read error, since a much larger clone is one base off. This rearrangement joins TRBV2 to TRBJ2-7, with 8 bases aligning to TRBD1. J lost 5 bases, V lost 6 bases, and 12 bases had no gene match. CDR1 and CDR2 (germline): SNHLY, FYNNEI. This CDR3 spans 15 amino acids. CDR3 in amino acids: CASRPGQAFFHEQYF. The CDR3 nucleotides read TGTGCCAGCAGACCGGGACAGGCCTTTTTCCACGAGCAGTACTTC.

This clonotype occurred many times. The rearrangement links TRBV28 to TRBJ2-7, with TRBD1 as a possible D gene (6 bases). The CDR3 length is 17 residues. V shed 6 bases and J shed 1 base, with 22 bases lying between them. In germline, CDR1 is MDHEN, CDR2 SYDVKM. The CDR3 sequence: CASSFRPPGHPSYEQYF. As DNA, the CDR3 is TGTGCCAGCAGCTTCCGGCCTCCGGGACACCCTTCCTACGAGCAGTACTTC.

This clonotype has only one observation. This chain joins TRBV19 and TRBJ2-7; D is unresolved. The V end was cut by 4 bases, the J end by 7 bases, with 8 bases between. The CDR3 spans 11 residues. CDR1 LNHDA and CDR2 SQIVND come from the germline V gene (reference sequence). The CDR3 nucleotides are TGTGCCAGTAGTAGGGATCGGGAGCAGTACTTC. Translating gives CASSRDREQYF.

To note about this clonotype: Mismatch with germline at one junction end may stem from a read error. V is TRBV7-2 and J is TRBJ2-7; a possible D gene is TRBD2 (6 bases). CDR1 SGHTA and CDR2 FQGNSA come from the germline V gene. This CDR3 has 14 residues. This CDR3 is CASSRLVRSPERYF. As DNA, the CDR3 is TGCGCCAGCAGCCGACTAGTCCGATCCCCCGAGCGGTACTTC.

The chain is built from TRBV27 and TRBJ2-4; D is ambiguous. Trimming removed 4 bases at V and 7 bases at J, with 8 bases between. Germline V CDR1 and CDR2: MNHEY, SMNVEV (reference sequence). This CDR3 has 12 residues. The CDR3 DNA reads TGTGCCAGCAGTTATGCTGGGAACATTCAGTACTTC. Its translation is CASSYAGNIQYF.

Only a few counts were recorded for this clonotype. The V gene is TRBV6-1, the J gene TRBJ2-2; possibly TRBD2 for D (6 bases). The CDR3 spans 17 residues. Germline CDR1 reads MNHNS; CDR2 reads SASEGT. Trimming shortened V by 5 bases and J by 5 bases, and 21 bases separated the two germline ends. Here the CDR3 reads CASSRPTVAEITGELFF. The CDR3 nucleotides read TGTGCCAGCAGTCGCCCGACGGTAGCGGAGATAACCGGGGAGCTGTTTTTT.

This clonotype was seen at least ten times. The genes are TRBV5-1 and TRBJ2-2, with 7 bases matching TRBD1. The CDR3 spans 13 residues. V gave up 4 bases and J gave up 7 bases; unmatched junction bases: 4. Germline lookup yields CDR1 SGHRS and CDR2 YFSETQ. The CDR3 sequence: CASSQRQGGELFF. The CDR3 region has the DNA TGCGCCAGCAGCCAGAGACAGGGCGGGGAGCTGTTTTTT.

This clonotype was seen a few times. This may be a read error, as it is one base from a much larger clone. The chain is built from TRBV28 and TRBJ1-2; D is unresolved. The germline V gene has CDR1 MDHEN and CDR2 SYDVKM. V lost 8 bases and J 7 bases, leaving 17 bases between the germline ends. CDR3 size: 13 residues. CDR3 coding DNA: TGTGCCAGCTCGGACGGGAGGAACGTTGGCTACACCTTC. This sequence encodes CASSDGRNVGYTF.

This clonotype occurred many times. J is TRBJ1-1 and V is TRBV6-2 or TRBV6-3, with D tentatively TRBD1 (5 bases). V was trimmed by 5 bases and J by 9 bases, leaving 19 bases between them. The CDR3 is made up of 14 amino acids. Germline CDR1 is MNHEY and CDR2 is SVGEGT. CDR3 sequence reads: CASSIHRDHYQAFF. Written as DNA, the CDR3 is TGTGCCAGCAGTATCCACCGGGACCACTATCAAGCTTTCTTT.

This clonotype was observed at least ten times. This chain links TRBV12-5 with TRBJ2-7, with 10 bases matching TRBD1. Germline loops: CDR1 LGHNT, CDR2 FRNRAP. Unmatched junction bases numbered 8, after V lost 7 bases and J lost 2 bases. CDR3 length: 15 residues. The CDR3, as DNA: TGTGCTAGTGTTCTCCTAGGGACAGGGGCCTACGAGCAGTACTTC. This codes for CASVLLGTGAYEQYF.

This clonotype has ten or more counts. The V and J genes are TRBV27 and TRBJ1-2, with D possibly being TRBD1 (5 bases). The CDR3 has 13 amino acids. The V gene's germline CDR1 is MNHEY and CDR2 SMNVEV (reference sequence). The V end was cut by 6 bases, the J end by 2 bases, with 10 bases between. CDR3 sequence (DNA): TGTGCCAGCAGGAGGGACGGGAACTATGGCTACACCTTC. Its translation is CASRRDGNYGYTF.

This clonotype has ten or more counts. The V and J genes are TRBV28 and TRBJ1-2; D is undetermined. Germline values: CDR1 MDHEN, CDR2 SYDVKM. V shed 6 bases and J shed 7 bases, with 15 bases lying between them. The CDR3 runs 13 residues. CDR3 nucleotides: TGTGCCAGCAGGTCGGTCCCCACGGGTGGCTACACCTTC. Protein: CASRSVPTGGYTF.

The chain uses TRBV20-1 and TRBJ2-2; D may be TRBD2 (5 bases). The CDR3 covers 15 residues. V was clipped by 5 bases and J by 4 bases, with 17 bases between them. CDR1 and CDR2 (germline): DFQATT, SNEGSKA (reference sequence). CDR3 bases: TGCAGTGCTTCCGACCCAGTAGCGTTCACCGGGGAGCTGTTTTTT. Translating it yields CSASDPVAFTGELFF.